The T cell receptor (beta chain) described here comes from a study of patients and donors after allogeneic stem cell transplantation. This clonotype has more than one count but fewer than ten. TCRdb ran MiXCR on the RT-PCR reads and lists one entry per CDR3 protein. The sample contains about 960,000 distinct CDR3 sequences, about 20% of which appear only once. The CDR3 extends over 15 amino acids. Trimming stripped 5 bases from V and 1 base from J, with 11 bases between. CDR1 and CDR2 from the germline V gene are SGHTA and FQGNSA. The V and J genes are TRBV7-2 and TRBJ2-2; no clear D. The TCR comes from a human donor who was either an allogeneic HSCT recipient or a stem cell or donor lymphocyte infusion donor (not recorded which). It is not recorded whose cells these are; they may come from a transplant donor. Sequencing was performed on blood, either unsorted or a sorted T cell fraction (not recorded which). The CDR3, as DNA: TGTGCCAGCAGCCGATTCCCGGGGAACACCGGGGAGCTGTTTTTT. The encoded protein is CASSRFPGNTGELFF.